What follows are 16 T cell receptor beta chains derived from one specimen sequenced in a study of blood T cell repertoires in COVID-19. The repertoire was sequenced with immunoSEQ multiplex PCR; TCRdb's copy has only in-frame clones and lacks some. The sample yields about 230,000 clones, about 82% seen once. What was sequenced was peripheral blood. The receptor source for this set is a man in his fifties with COVID-19, enrolled during active disease.

This chain uses TRBV5-1 with TRBJ2-7; 9 positions agree with TRBD1. Trimming cost V 4 bases and J 5 bases; bases outside gene matches: 7. Germline CDR1 is SGHRS and CDR2 is YFSETQ. This CDR3 comprises 14 residues. CDR3 protein: CASSGGTGLHEQYF. CDR3 bases: TGCGCCAGCAGCGGGGGGACAGGGCTTCACGAGCAGTACTTC.

The CDR3 DNA is TGTGCCTGGAGTGTACACCGATCTAGCTCCTATAATTCACCCCTCCACTTT. It yields the protein CAWSVHRSSSYNSPLHF. The chain links TRBV30 to TRBJ1-6; D ambiguous. V was shortened by 0 bases and J by 0 bases, with 12 bases between the two germline ends. The CDR3 length is 17 residues. Germline-derived CDR1 and CDR2 are GTSNPN and SVGIG (reference sequence).

V gene TRBV7-2 combines with J gene TRBJ1-2, with D uncertain. V lost 1 base, J lost 6 bases, and 9 bases lay in between. The CDR3 consists of 13 residues. The germline CDR1 and CDR2 sequences are SGHTA and FQGNSA. The CDR3 DNA follows: TGTGCCAGCAGCTTAGGTGTAGCAGATGGCTACACCTTC. Translated: CASSLGVADGYTF. Drawing the rest from reference TRBV7-2 and TRBJ1-2, the complete variable domain is GAGVSQSPSNKVTEKGKDVELRCDPISGHTALYWYRQSLGQGLEFLIYFQGNSAPDKSGLPSDRFSAERTGGSVSTLTIQRTQQEDSAVYLCASSLGVADGYTFGSGTRLTVV.

The chain couples TRBV4-1 to TRBJ2-4, with D perhaps matching TRBD1 (5 bases). Germline-derived CDR1 and CDR2 are MGHRA and YSYEKL. CDR3 length equals 13 residues. Deletions cut 1 base from V and 9 bases from J, with 10 bases between. The CDR3 DNA reads as TGCGCCAGCAGCCAAGGGCAGGGCGTCATTCAGTACTTC. As protein: CASSQGQGVIQYF.

This clone showed up just a few times. The rearrangement joins TRBV27 to TRBJ1-6, with 8 positions matching TRBD1. The CDR3 spans 18 residues. V shed 5 bases and J 0 bases; nucleotides not matched to a gene: 9. The germline gives CDR1 MNHEY, CDR2 SMNVEV (reference sequence). The CDR3 sequence: CASSQIQGVASYNSPLHF. The CDR3 DNA reads TGTGCCAGCAGTCAGATACAGGGGGTGGCCTCCTATAATTCACCCCTCCACTTT.

This chain joins TRBV30 and TRBJ2-2; the D gene is possibly TRBD2 (5 bases). The germline gives CDR1 GTSNPN, CDR2 SVGIG (reference sequence). Trimming took 5 bases from V and 5 from J, leaving 15 bases between them. The CDR3 length is 14 residues. CDR3 protein: CAWVRFRGTGELFF. Here the CDR3 DNA reads TGTGCCTGGGTCAGGTTCCGAGGGACCGGGGAGCTGTTTTTT.

This clone was observed a few times. The chain recombines TRBV10-2 with TRBJ1-6; 7 bases map to TRBD1. The V gene end was trimmed by 0 bases and the J gene end by 4 bases; junction bases not matched to a gene: 6. The CDR3 is 17 amino acids. In germline, CDR1 is WSHSY, CDR2 SAAADI. CDR3 loop: CASSESKRTGYNSPLHF. For the CDR3, the DNA is TGCGCCAGCAGTGAGTCGAAACGGACAGGATATAATTCACCCCTCCACTTT.

V usage is TRBV12-3 or TRBV12-4 and J usage is TRBJ2-7; 9 bases agree with TRBD1. Unmatched junction bases numbered 1, after V lost 2 bases and J lost 5 bases. The CDR3 is 13 amino acids. The CDR3 DNA reads as TGTGCCAGCAGTTTAAGGACAGGGGACGAGCAGTACTTC. It is translated as CASSLRTGDEQYF.

The gene calls are TRBV10-3 and TRBJ2-5; 10 bases are a match to TRBD2. V dropped 5 bases and J dropped 4; count of bases not matched to a gene: 7. The CDR3 is 15 residues long. Germline CDR1 and CDR2: ENHRY and SYGVKD. The CDR3 is CAISILAGDIETQYF. DNA of the CDR3: TGTGCCATCAGTATCCTAGCGGGGGATATAGAGACCCAGTACTTC.

This chain connects TRBV5-5 to TRBJ1-6; the D is unclear. The CDR3 is 14 residues long. V lost 0 bases to trimming and J lost 8 bases, with 9 bases between them. CDR1 and CDR2 from the germline V gene are SGHKS and YYEKEE (reference sequence). CDR3 coding DNA: TGTGCCAGCAGCTTGGACGAAACTTATTCACCCCTCCACTTT. Protein: CASSLDETYSPLHF.

The rearrangement uses TRBV6-1 and TRBJ2-3; TRBD2 aligns across 9 bases. CDR1 is MNHNS, CDR2 SASEGT, per germline. V lost 1 base and J lost 2; bases outside the gene matches: 7. The CDR3 loop spans 17 amino acids. CDR3 residues: CASSEGRGGPVTDTQYF. The CDR3 nucleotides read TGTGCCAGCAGTGAAGGGCGGGGGGGACCCGTCACAGATACGCAGTATTTT.

The chain links TRBV5-1 to TRBJ1-4; 11 bases fit TRBD1. CDR1 and CDR2 from the germline V gene are SGHRS and YFSETQ. CDR3 size: 17 residues. V shed 4 bases and J 2 bases; nucleotides not matched to a gene: 7. The CDR3 here is CASSPGQGAVTNEKLFF. The DNA for the CDR3 is TGCGCCAGCAGCCCAGGACAGGGGGCGGTCACTAATGAAAAACTGTTTTTT.

J is TRBJ2-3 and V is TRBV24-1; 7 bases are shared with TRBD2. The CDR3 contains 16 residues. V trimming: 6 bases; J trimming: 2 bases; junction bases outside the gene matches: 10. Germline loops: CDR1 KGHDR, CDR2 SFDVKD. This CDR3 is CATSPPLGGDTDTQYF. CDR3 coding DNA: TGTGCCACCAGTCCACCCCTGGGGGGGGACACAGATACGCAGTATTTT.

V is TRBV29-1 and J is TRBJ2-4; TRBD1 agrees at 8 bases. The germline CDR1 and CDR2 sequences are SQVTM and ANQGSEA. This CDR3 contains 13 residues. V lost 7 bases, J lost 1 base, and 3 bases stayed unmatched. The CDR3 is CSGTGWAKNIQYF. The CDR3 DNA follows: TGCAGCGGGACAGGGTGGGCCAAAAACATTCAGTACTTC.

This chain connects TRBV5-1 to TRBJ2-1; unclear D gene. The CDR3 contains 14 residues. Trimming stripped 4 bases from V and 6 bases from J, with 14 bases between. The V gene's germline CDR1 is SGHRS and CDR2 YFSETQ. CDR3 in amino acids: CASSPVASLNEQFF. The CDR3 bases are TGCGCCAGCAGCCCGGTTGCATCCCTCAATGAGCAGTTCTTC. Complete variable domain (other parts from reference TRBV5-1 and TRBJ2-1): KAGVTQTPRYLIKTRGQQVTLSCSPISGHRSVSWYQQTPGQGLQFLFEYFSETQRNKGNFPGRFSGRQFSNSRSEMNVSTLELGDSALYLCASSPVASLNEQFFGPGTRLTVL.

This sequence joins TRBV7-9 and TRBJ1-4, with D possibly TRBD1 on 6 matching bases. V lost 4 bases to trimming and J lost 8 bases, with 17 bases between them. The germline CDR1 and CDR2 sequences are SEHNR and FQNEAQ (reference sequence). The CDR3 runs 15 residues. CDR3 in DNA: TGTGCCAGCAGCTCTCAACAGGGTAGAACCGAAAAACTGTTTTTT. It encodes CASSSQQGRTEKLFF.